This entry lists 28 T cell receptor beta chains sequenced from one sample in a study of T cells after yellow fever vaccination. TCRdb redid the calling of the 5' RACE reads with MiXCR, one entry per CDR3 protein. The table includes 300,000 to 400,000 distinct CDR3 sequences, around 13% detected once. Sequencing used CD4+ T cells sorted from PBMCs, obtained 15 days after the yellow fever booster vaccination. The receptor set was obtained from a man younger than 35 who received the YFV17D yellow fever vaccine.

A few counts support this clonotype. The chain employs TRBV6-6 and TRBJ1-5; D ambiguous. V was trimmed by 2 bases and J by 4 bases, leaving 18 bases between them. The CDR3 contains 17 residues. Germline V gives CDR1 MNHNY, CDR2 SVGAGI (reference sequence). This chain's CDR3 is CASSYLSGGNLNQPQHF. The CDR3 region has the DNA TGTGCCAGCAGTTACCTATCTGGAGGGAATTTAAATCAGCCCCAGCATTTT.

V is TRBV5-1 and J is TRBJ1-3; a possible D gene is TRBD1 (6 bases). The CDR3 sequence is 15 residues long. Germline V CDR1 and CDR2: SGHRS, YFSETQ. V gave up 2 bases and J gave up 1 base, with 10 bases separating them. CDR3 region: CASSLPTGSGNTIYF. CDR3 coding DNA: TGCGCCAGCAGCTTACCTACAGGGTCTGGAAACACCATATATTTT.

This clonotype was seen only a few times. The V gene is TRBV9, the J gene TRBJ2-3; D gene unclear. Trimming stripped 2 bases from V and 7 bases from J, with 17 bases between. The CDR3 consists of 15 residues. Germline lookup yields CDR1 SGDLS and CDR2 YYNGEE. CDR3 DNA: TGTGCCAGCAGCGTGAGTCCAGTCCCTCCCTATACGCAGTATTTT. This translates into CASSVSPVPPYTQYF.

The gene calls are TRBV5-1 and TRBJ2-7; 10 nucleotides agree with TRBD1. CDR3 length equals 18 residues. The germline V gene has CDR1 SGHRS and CDR2 YFSETQ. V trimming: 4 bases; J trimming: 1 base; junction bases outside the gene matches: 14. The CDR3 here is CASSPRDRGGRRSYEQYF. CDR3 bases: TGCGCCAGCAGCCCTCGGGACAGGGGAGGGAGGAGGTCCTACGAGCAGTACTTC.

This clonotype has a count of ten or more. J is TRBJ2-3 and V is TRBV4-1; tentatively, D is TRBD2 (5 bases). Germline CDR1 MGHRA, CDR2 YSYEKL. The CDR3 runs to 12 residues. Trimming cost V 3 bases and J 5 bases, with 6 bases left between them. CDR3 in amino acids: CASSQGRDTQYF. The CDR3 nucleotides read TGCGCCAGCAGCCAGGGGAGAGATACGCAGTATTTT.

This chain links TRBV6-5 with TRBJ2-1; D possibly corresponds to TRBD2 (7 bases). The CDR3 runs to 15 residues. Germline CDR1 reads MNHEY; CDR2 reads SVGAGI. The germline V and J ends were trimmed by 6 bases and 4 bases, with 16 bases remaining between them. In nucleotides, the CDR3 is TGTGCCAGCAGATATGGGGGGGGGCTTTACAATGAGCAGTTCTTC. The encoded protein is CASRYGGGLYNEQFF.

The chain carries TRBV6-5 and TRBJ1-4; perhaps TRBD1 as D (6 bases). V lost 6 bases to trimming and J lost 8 bases, with 19 bases between them. CDR3 length: 15 residues. CDR1 and CDR2 (germline): MNHEY, SVGAGI. The CDR3 loop is CASRGTGTGKEKLFF. The CDR3 DNA reads as TGTGCCAGCAGAGGTACAGGGACTGGGAAGGAAAAACTGTTTTTT.

The rearrangement joins TRBV28 to TRBJ1-5, with D maybe TRBD1 (5 bases). The CDR3 covers 13 residues. Per the germline V gene, CDR1 is MDHEN and CDR2 is SYDVKM. Between the trimmed V and J ends, which lost 7 bases and 5 bases, there was a span of 12 bases. Written as DNA, the CDR3 is TGTGCCAGCACCTGGGGCAGTCATCAGCCCCAGCATTTT. Translated, it gives CASTWGSHQPQHF.

This clonotype was detected ten times or more. V gene TRBV5-1 combines with J gene TRBJ2-3; perhaps TRBD2 as D (6 bases). V was cut by 4 bases and J by 5 bases, with 14 bases left in between. The CDR3 extends over 14 amino acids. Looked up from germline, CDR1 is SGHRS and CDR2 is YFSETQ. In DNA form, the CDR3 reads TGCGCCAGCAGCCGGGGACTTAGCCAAGATACGCAGTATTTT. Encoded protein: CASSRGLSQDTQYF. Together with reference TRBV5-1 and TRBJ2-3, the CDR3 gives the full variable domain: KAGVTQTPRYLIKTRGQQVTLSCSPISGHRSVSWYQQTPGQGLQFLFEYFSETQRNKGNFPGRFSGRQFSNSRSEMNVSTLELGDSALYLCASSRGLSQDTQYFGPGTRLTVL.

There are many counts of this clonotype. The V and J genes are TRBV5-1 and TRBJ2-7; tentatively, D is TRBD1 or TRBD2 (5 bases each). The CDR3 spans 16 residues. Germline values: CDR1 SGHRS, CDR2 YFSETQ. With 4 bases removed from V and 0 bases from J, the gap between germline ends came to 17 bases. This CDR3 is CASSAGGQGGSYEQYV. CDR3 coding DNA: TGCGCCAGCAGCGCCGGCGGGCAGGGTGGCTCCTACGAGCAGTACGTC.

The gene calls are TRBV4-1 and TRBJ2-5; TRBD1 aligns across 7 bases. The CDR3 length is 16 residues. With V trimmed by 1 base and J by 4 bases, 9 bases remained unmatched. Germline lookup yields CDR1 MGHRA and CDR2 YSYEKL. This chain's CDR3 is CASSQAQDRFGETQYF. The DNA for the CDR3 is TGCGCCAGCAGCCAAGCCCAGGACAGGTTCGGAGAGACCCAGTACTTC.

This clonotype was detected ten times or more. The rearrangement links TRBV5-6 to TRBJ1-5, with no clear D. The germline CDR1 and CDR2 sequences are SGHDT and YYEEEE. The CDR3 consists of 15 residues. V shed 4 bases and J shed 3 bases, with 14 bases lying between them. The CDR3 protein is CASSAEGGYNQPQHF. In DNA, the CDR3 is TGTGCCAGCAGCGCGGAGGGAGGATACAATCAGCCCCAGCATTTT.

The chain recombines TRBV27 with TRBJ1-4; D may be TRBD1 (5 bases). CDR1 is MNHEY and CDR2 is SMNVEV in the germline V gene (reference sequence). The CDR3 length is 13 residues. V was cut by 3 bases and J by 8 bases, with 10 bases left in between. The CDR3 DNA is TGTGCCAGCAGTTTCAATCGGGGGGAAAAACTGTTTTTT. Protein sequence: CASSFNRGEKLFF.

This clonotype was detected ten times or more. The chain links TRBV5-1 to TRBJ1-2; D might be TRBD1 (6 bases). Germline assignment: CDR1 SGHRS and CDR2 YFSETQ. V lost 0 bases and J lost 8, with 20 bases in between. The CDR3 totals 16 residues. The CDR3 spells CASSLDGGPAPRGYTF. CDR3 in DNA: TGCGCCAGCAGCTTGGATGGGGGCCCCGCGCCAAGGGGCTACACCTTC. The full variable domain, in which reference TRBV5-1 and TRBJ1-2 provide the parts outside the CDR3, is KAGVTQTPRYLIKTRGQQVTLSCSPISGHRSVSWYQQTPGQGLQFLFEYFSETQRNKGNFPGRFSGRQFSNSRSEMNVSTLELGDSALYLCASSLDGGPAPRGYTFGSGTRLTVV.

The chain combines TRBV11-1 with TRBJ2-2, with D tentatively TRBD1 (5 bases). CDR1 is SGHAT and CDR2 is FQDESV in the germline V gene (reference sequence). The CDR3 is made up of 15 amino acids. Trimming pared 6 bases from V and 1 base from J, leaving 12 bases between. CDR3 protein: CASSHTTVNTGELFF. The CDR3 coding sequence is TGTGCCAGCAGTCACACGACAGTGAACACCGGGGAGCTGTTTTTT. The variable domain in full, with the rest retrieved from reference TRBV11-1 and TRBJ2-2, is EAEVAQSPRYKITEKSQAVAFWCDPISGHATLYWYRQILGQGPELLVQFQDESVVDDSQLPKDRFSAERLKGVDSTLKIQPAELGDSAMYLCASSHTTVNTGELFFGEGSRLTVL.

V usage is TRBV7-2 and J usage is TRBJ2-1, with D maybe TRBD2 (6 bases). In germline, CDR1 is SGHTA, CDR2 FQGNSA. The CDR3 runs 14 residues. V was shortened by 1 base and J by 7 bases, with 11 bases between the two germline ends. CDR3 DNA sequence: TGTGCCAGCAGCTTAGTACCAGGGAGGAATGAGCAGTTCTTC. It translates to CASSLVPGRNEQFF.

J is TRBJ2-2 and V is TRBV7-8, with D perhaps being TRBD1 or TRBD2 (6 bases each). Trimming removed 3 bases from V and 0 bases from J, with 11 bases in between. Germline values: CDR1 SGHVS, CDR2 FQNEAQ. This CDR3 spans 16 amino acids. The CDR3 DNA sequence: TGTGCCAGCAGCTTCTCGGGGGCCGCGAACACCGGGGAGCTGTTTTTT. Amino acid sequence: CASSFSGAANTGELFF.

The sample holds a few counts of this clonotype. The rearrangement links TRBV3-1 to TRBJ2-1; tentatively, D is TRBD1 (5 bases). The V end lost 1 base, the J end lost 6 bases, and 10 bases lay between the germline ends. The CDR3 is made up of 14 amino acids. Looked up from germline, CDR1 is LGHDT and CDR2 is YNNKEL (reference sequence). CDR3 loop: CASSQGGQRNEQFF. The DNA for the CDR3 is TGTGCCAGCAGCCAAGGGGGCCAACGCAATGAGCAGTTCTTC.

CDR3 nucleotides: TGTGCCAGCAGTTACGCCAGGCGGCAGCCCCAGCATTTT. Translating it yields CASSYARRQPQHF. The chain combines TRBV6-2 or TRBV6-3 with TRBJ1-5; D not resolved. This CDR3 is built from 13 residues. V lost 2 bases to trimming and J lost 7 bases, with 9 bases between them. Germline CDR1 reads MNHEY; CDR2 reads SVGEGT.

This clonotype was counted ten times or more. The chain joins TRBV10-3 to TRBJ2-2; 7 bases match TRBD1. V was pared by 6 bases and J by 6 bases, with 13 bases of the junction left unmatched. This CDR3 comprises 16 residues. The germline gives CDR1 ENHRY, CDR2 SYGVKD. The CDR3 loop reads CAIRDRQGSYAGELFF. The CDR3 DNA is TGTGCCATCAGAGACAGACAGGGCAGTTATGCCGGGGAGCTGTTTTTT.

This clonotype came up a few times. The V and J genes are TRBV13 and TRBJ2-7, with TRBD2 matching over 12 bases. Unmatched junction bases numbered 2, after V lost 0 bases and J lost 2 bases. The CDR3 is 16 residues long. CDR1 is PRHDT and CDR2 is FYEKMQ in the germline V gene (reference sequence). The CDR3 protein is CASSLGWTSGAYEQYF. The CDR3 DNA follows: TGTGCCAGCAGCTTAGGCTGGACTAGCGGGGCCTACGAGCAGTACTTC.

The chain has TRBV12-3 or TRBV12-4 and TRBJ1-6; the D gene is possibly TRBD1 (5 bases). V was trimmed by 8 bases and J by 7 bases, leaving 24 bases between them. The CDR3 extends over 17 amino acids. CDR3 sequence (DNA): TGTGCCAGCTCACCCCCCGTGAGGGAGGGGCTGAATTCACCCCTCCACTTT. It yields the protein CASSPPVREGLNSPLHF.

DNA for the CDR3: TGTGCCAGCAGCCACCAGTTCGGGGGCGAAAAACTGTTTTTT. Its protein product is CASSHQFGGEKLFF. This chain uses TRBV3-1 with TRBJ1-4, with D possibly matching TRBD1 (6 bases). CDR3 length: 14 amino acids. V was clipped by 3 bases and J by 8 bases, with 13 bases between them. The V gene's germline CDR1 is LGHDT and CDR2 YNNKEL (reference sequence).

This clonotype was counted ten times or more. The genes are TRBV7-2 and TRBJ2-3; 9 bases map to TRBD2. Germline lookup yields CDR1 SGHTA and CDR2 FQGNSA. The CDR3 spans 19 residues. V shed 2 bases, J shed 0 bases, and the junction held 12 bases outside the gene matches. CDR3 residues: CASSLRFGLAGTSTDTQYF. DNA for the CDR3: TGTGCCAGCAGCTTAAGGTTTGGGCTAGCGGGGACCAGCACAGATACGCAGTATTTT.

Only a few counts were recorded for this clonotype. The chain links TRBV4-3 to TRBJ1-6; 9 positions match TRBD1. The V gene's germline CDR1 is LGHNA and CDR2 YSLEER. This CDR3 comprises 16 residues. V lost 5 bases, J lost 3 bases, and 5 bases stayed unmatched. CDR3 region: CASSATGGGYNSPLHF. In DNA form, the CDR3 reads TGCGCCAGCAGCGCGACAGGGGGAGGCTATAATTCACCCCTCCACTTT.

The V and J genes are TRBV20-1 and TRBJ2-5; 8 bases are shared with TRBD1. This CDR3 comprises 13 residues. The ends lost 6 bases at V and 5 bases at J; junction bases unmatched: 8. Germline CDR1 DFQATT, CDR2 SNEGSKA (reference sequence). CDR3: CSAGRTGMETQYF. For the CDR3, the DNA is TGCAGTGCCGGAAGGACAGGGATGGAGACCCAGTACTTC.

The rearrangement uses TRBV5-1 and TRBJ2-5; the D gene is possibly TRBD1 (6 bases). The germline V and J ends were trimmed by 2 bases and 5 bases, with 16 bases remaining between them. The CDR3 spans 15 residues. Looked up from germline, CDR1 is SGHRS and CDR2 is YFSETQ. The CDR3 nucleotides are TGCGCCAGCAGCTTTGGTACAGGGTTGGGGGAGACCCAGTACTTC. It translates to CASSFGTGLGETQYF.

This clonotype was counted between two and nine times. For the CDR3, the DNA is TGTGCCAGCAGCGACACCTACGAGCAGTACGTC. Its protein is CASSDTYEQYV. This chain uses TRBV11-2 with TRBJ2-7; D is undetermined. This CDR3 has 11 residues. CDR1 SGHAT and CDR2 FQNNGV come from the germline V gene. V lost 5 bases to trimming and J lost 2 bases, with 4 bases between them.